This T cell receptor (beta chain) emerged from a study of blood T cell repertoires in COVID-19. On the study more broadly: Sources were T cells, B-cell-depleted T cells, or PBMCs; the material itself was cDNA or gDNA.

Only in-frame clones appear in the TCRdb table, and some are missing; sequencing was by immunoSEQ multiplex PCR. The sample includes 100,000 to 150,000 clones, approximately 85% of them seen just once. Deletions cut 6 bases from V and 4 bases from J, with 13 bases between. Germline-derived CDR1 and CDR2 are SNHLY and FYNNEI. The CDR3 has 13 residues. Seattle researchers signed up patients amid active infection and tracked them longitudinally. Material: peripheral blood. The TCR sequence derives from a woman aged 80 or older with COVID-19, enrolled during active disease. The chain uses TRBV2 and TRBJ2-7; D perhaps matches TRBD2 (5 bases). The chain's CDR3 is CASSKDRGYEQYF. The CDR3 DNA sequence: TGTGCCAGCAGCAAAGACCGGGGATACGAGCAGTACTTC.